The rows below give T cell receptor beta chains drawn from one sample of a study of shared T cell receptors in the human thymus. TCRdb keeps only in-frame clones here, not all; method: immunoSEQ multiplex PCR. Of approximately 730,000 clones listed, over 75% are singletons. These data were likewise used in another study, on human thymus T cells.

The sample was thymocytes. These receptors were collected from a girl in the first two years of life with a congenital heart defect. The CDR3 runs from the conserved cysteine through the conserved F or W. D genes are given only for firm matches. Only part of the rows carry a size: once, few, many, or a class if the clone is expanded.

>TRBJ1-5|once|-|TRBV7-9
TGTGCCAGCAGCACCTCGGTGGGGGAGGAAAATCAGCCCCAGCATTTT
CASSTSVGEENQPQHF
>TRBJ2-7|-|-|TRBV6-6
TGTGCCAGCAGCCCTTTCGAGGGCGAGCAGTACTTC
CASSPFEGEQYF
>TRBJ2-3|-|TRBD2|TRBV5-1
TGCGCCAGCATTCCGGGACTAGCGCAAGATACGCAGTATTTT
CASIPGLAQDTQYF
>TRBJ1-3|-|-|TRBV27
TGTGCCAGCAGTTCCTCCCAGGGGACTGGAAACACCATATATTTT
CASSSSQGTGNTIYF
>TRBJ1-1|-|TRBD1|TRBV5-1
TGCGCCAGCAGCTTGGGAGTCGGGGGACAGGCCTTCTATCGAGCTTTCTTT
CASSLGVGGQAFYRAFF
>TRBJ1-2|-|-|TRBV6-1
TGTGCCAGCAGTGACCCCATCTCCAAGGGGGGGCGGGGCTACACCTTC
CASSDPISKGGRGYTF
>TRBJ2-5|-|TRBD2|TRBV4-1
TGCGCCAGCAGCCACCCAGCGGGGGTCTGCGAGACCCAGTACTTC
CASSHPAGVCETQYF
>TRBJ1-1|few|-|TRBV6-5
TGTGCCAGCAGAGCAACTTGGTTCTACTCTGAAGCTTTCTTT
CASRATWFYSEAFF
>TRBJ1-3|once|-|TRBV19
TGTGCCAGTAGTCCCCCGGAGAGGGCTGGAAACACCATATATTTT
CASSPPERAGNTIYF
>TRBJ2-3|-|-|TRBV4-3
TGCGCCAGCAGCCAAGAATCATCGCGGCCAACAGATACGCAGTATTTT
CASSQESSRPTDTQYF
>TRBJ1-4|-|-|TRBV19
TGTGCCAGCTCCTCTTTTGTTAATGAAAAACTGTTTTTT
CASSSFVNEKLFF
>TRBJ2-5|-|-|TRBV29-1
TGCAGCGTTGGGCAACTACAAGAGACCCAGTACTTC
CSVGQLQETQYF
>TRBJ2-3|-|TRBD1|TRBV28
TGTGCCAGCCTCGACCGGGACAGGGACACAGATACGCAGTATTTT
CASLDRDRDTDTQYF
>TRBJ1-1|-|TRBD1|TRBV27
TGTGCCAGCAGTCTAACAGGACAGGGTTCTACCACTGAAGCTTTCTTT
CASSLTGQGSTTEAFF
>TRBJ1-2|few|-|TRBV7-8
TGTGCCAGCAGCCCACGTCAGGGTGGCTACACCTTC
CASSPRQGGYTF
>TRBJ1-1|-|-|TRBV10-3
TGTGCCATCAGTGAGCAATGGACAGCCCACACTGAAGCTTTCTTT
CAISEQWTAHTEAFF
>TRBJ2-7|-|-|TRBV29-1
TGCAGCGTTTCTAGGGGAGGCGAGCAGTACTTC
CSVSRGGEQYF